Detailed here is one T cell receptor beta chain. The record originates from a study of blood T cell repertoires in COVID-19. Looking at the study overall: Sources were T cells, B-cell-depleted T cells, or PBMCs; the material itself was cDNA or gDNA.

The V segment lost 4 bases and the J segment 2 bases; nucleotides outside the gene matches: 2. The CDR3 is made up of 14 amino acids. Germline CDR1 SGDLS, CDR2 YYNGEE. The method was immunoSEQ multiplex PCR; TCRdb's version includes in-frame clones alone and lacks a portion of them. The table includes about 200,000 clones, 83% detected once. This TCR came from a woman in her forties with active or convalescent COVID-19. Material for sequencing was peripheral blood. V and J are TRBV9 and TRBJ2-7; 11 positions agree with TRBD2. CDR3 residues: CASSLAGGTYEQYF. The CDR3 DNA follows: TGTGCCAGCAGCCTAGCGGGAGGCACCTACGAGCAGTACTTC.